This T cell receptor beta chain was sequenced in a study of T cell changes during pregnancy in multiple sclerosis. The protocol was immunoSEQ multiplex PCR, while the TCRdb copy is restricted to in-frame clones and leaves out a portion. The table has about 49,000 clones, roughly 94% seen once. Germline lookup yields CDR1 LGHNA and CDR2 YNFKEQ. V lost 4 bases and J 7 bases, leaving 11 bases between the germline ends. This CDR3 has 13 residues. The specimen comprised CD8+ T cells from peripheral blood mononuclear cells, sampled in the first trimester of pregnancy. This TCR was recovered from a female donor with multiple sclerosis, enrolled in a pregnancy study. The V gene is TRBV4-2, the J gene TRBJ2-1; weak D call: TRBD2 (5 bases). CDR3 in amino acids: CASSPLVLNEQFF. CDR3 sequence (DNA): TGTGCCAGCAGCCCACTAGTTTTAAATGAGCAGTTCTTC.